This T cell receptor (beta chain) is drawn from a study of T cell repertoires in cytomegalovirus infection. Background on the study: It was the public TCR beta signatures that indicated both CMV infection and matching HLA type. General study points: People with CMV and the relevant HLA were identified by cumulative public TCR beta family frequency.

From the reads, TCRdb called clonotypes with MiXCR, one entry per CDR3 protein. The sample has hundreds of thousands of distinct CDR3 sequences, less than 25% seen once. A note on this clonotype: What it recognizes is unknown.

There are 13 residues in the CDR3. V shed 5 bases, J shed 4 bases, and the junction held 4 bases outside the gene matches. The chain employs TRBV12-3 or TRBV12-4 and TRBJ1-1; 7 bases are a match to TRBD1. The specimen was CD8+ T cells from PBMCs. The source is a human donor in good health (CMV status not recorded). Some clones in this sample may be carry-over from other donors' samples. The CDR3 DNA reads TGTGCCAGCAGTATACAGGGGAGCACTGAAGCTTTCTTT. This gives the protein CASSIQGSTEAFF.